The 8 T cell receptor beta chains below come from one sample, sequenced in a study of T cell changes during pregnancy in multiple sclerosis. Assay used: immunoSEQ multiplex PCR; TCRdb lists only in-frame clones, some missing. The sample has tens of thousands of clones, 85% to 95% seen once. Material: CD8+ T cells from peripheral blood mononuclear cells, obtained in the third trimester of pregnancy. The source of these receptors is a female donor with multiple sclerosis, enrolled in a pregnancy study.

The rearrangement joins TRBV20-1 to TRBJ2-3; no reliable D call. With 6 bases removed from V and 2 bases from J, the gap between germline ends came to 6 bases. The CDR3 runs 11 residues. The germline CDR1 and CDR2 sequences are DFQATT and SNEGSKA (reference sequence). The DNA for the CDR3 is TGCAGTGCCCTTATCACAGATACGCAGTATTTT. Amino acid sequence: CSALITDTQYF.

The chain has TRBV19 and TRBJ2-1; TRBD2 matches 8 bases. In germline, CDR1 is LNHDA, CDR2 SQIVND (reference sequence). Trimming took 5 bases from V and 4 from J; bases not matched to a gene: 7. The CDR3 extends over 15 amino acids. This chain's CDR3 is CASSLGGAPYNEQFF. The CDR3 region has the DNA TGTGCCAGTAGTCTCGGGGGGGCGCCTTACAATGAGCAGTTCTTC.

The J gene is TRBJ1-4, the V gene TRBV28; the D gene is possibly TRBD1 (6 bases). The CDR3 runs to 15 residues. Germline CDR1 is MDHEN and CDR2 is SYDVKM. V was cut by 8 bases and J by 5 bases, with 18 bases left in between. The CDR3 loop reads CASRLRGLTNEKLFF. CDR3 in DNA: TGTGCCAGCCGCCTAAGGGGGTTAACAAATGAAAAACTGTTTTTT.

The chain uses TRBV5-6 and TRBJ2-1; a weak D match, TRBD2 (5 bases). Germline loops: CDR1 SGHDT, CDR2 YYEEEE. Trimming shortened V by 4 bases and J by 0 bases, and 14 bases separated the two germline ends. The CDR3 spans 16 residues. The CDR3 bases are TGTGCCAGCAGCCCATCAGCGGAAATCTCCTACAATGAGCAGTTCTTC. This sequence encodes CASSPSAEISYNEQFF.

This chain joins TRBV2 and TRBJ1-4; D possibly corresponds to TRBD1 (6 bases). V lost 5 bases and J lost 2, with 9 bases in between. The CDR3 sequence is 14 residues long. Per the germline V gene, CDR1 is SNHLY and CDR2 is FYNNEI. DNA for the CDR3: TGTGCCAGCAGTCCCAGGGGTACTAATGAAAAACTGTTTTTT. Its protein is CASSPRGTNEKLFF.

The chain employs TRBV7-8 and TRBJ1-5, with unresolved D. Deletions cut 5 bases from V and 2 bases from J, with 13 bases between. This CDR3 spans 15 amino acids. The germline V gene has CDR1 SGHVS and CDR2 FQNEAQ. The DNA for the CDR3 is TGTGCCAGCAGCACTCTGGCGGTGGGCAATCAGCCCCAGCATTTT. Translating gives CASSTLAVGNQPQHF.

The rearrangement joins TRBV15 to TRBJ2-1; D perhaps matches TRBD2 (6 bases). Germline lookup yields CDR1 LNHNV and CDR2 YYDKDF (reference sequence). The CDR3 is made up of 15 amino acids. The V and J ends lost 1 base and 4 bases respectively, with 11 bases between them. CDR3 protein: CATSRGRDGYNEQFF. The CDR3 nucleotides read TGTGCCACCAGCAGAGGGAGGGATGGGTACAATGAGCAGTTCTTC.

This chain uses TRBV7-8 with TRBJ2-7; 8 bases match TRBD1. Germline V gene sequence: CDR1 SGHVS, CDR2 FQNEAQ. Trimming took 3 bases from V and 7 from J; bases not matched to a gene: 11. This CDR3 has 15 residues. This CDR3 reads CASSFGQGIRWEQYF. In nucleotides, the CDR3 is TGTGCCAGCAGCTTCGGACAGGGAATAAGATGGGAGCAGTACTTC.